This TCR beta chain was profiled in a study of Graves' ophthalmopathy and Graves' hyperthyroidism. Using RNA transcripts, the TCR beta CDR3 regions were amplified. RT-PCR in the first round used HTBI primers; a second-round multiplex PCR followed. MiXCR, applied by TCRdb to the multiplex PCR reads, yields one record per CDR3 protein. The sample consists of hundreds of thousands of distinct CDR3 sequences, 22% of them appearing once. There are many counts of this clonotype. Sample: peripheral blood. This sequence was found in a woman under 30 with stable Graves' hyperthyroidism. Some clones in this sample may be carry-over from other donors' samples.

The CDR3 here is CASLGTSLSFGYEQYF. Here the CDR3 DNA reads TGTGCCAGCCTCGGGACTAGCCTTTCTTTTGGGTACGAGCAGTACTTC. The chain links TRBV28 to TRBJ2-7; 9 bases fit TRBD2. CDR1 is MDHEN, CDR2 SYDVKM, per germline. V shed 8 bases and J 4 bases; nucleotides not matched to a gene: 15. The CDR3 consists of 16 residues.